This TCR beta chain was observed in a study of response to subunit inactivated influenza vaccine. This clonotype was seen a handful of times. Germline lookup yields CDR1 SQVTM and CDR2 ANQGSEA. V lost 4 bases and J 5 bases, leaving 17 bases between the germline ends. This CDR3 has 15 amino acids. TCRdb re-called the RT-PCR reads with MiXCR, one entry per CDR3 protein. The sample shows roughly 760,000 distinct CDR3 sequences, 21% of them seen only once. This specimen was PBMCs from blood, taken about 5 days after vaccination. The clonotype was recovered from a man aged 50-60 years who received an inactivated influenza vaccine. V and J are TRBV29-1 and TRBJ2-2, with D perhaps matching TRBD2 (6 bases). For the CDR3, the DNA is TGCAGCGTTGTAGCTATGCGGGGCAGTACCGGGGAGCTGTTTTTT. Its translation is CSVVAMRGSTGELFF.